This T cell receptor (beta chain) was identified in a study of T cells in Graves' hyperthyroidism and ophthalmopathy. Study-level findings and limits: Clonotypes that were expanded in thyroid above 0.001 mostly appeared in blood too. Ophthalmopathy stood apart from stable hyperthyroidism in a 13 V-J model.

Germline CDR1 SEHNR, CDR2 FQNEAQ (reference sequence). V was shortened by 1 base and J by 4 bases, with 8 bases between the two germline ends. The CDR3 length is 14 residues. Thyroid ultrasound, orbital computed tomography, clinical symptoms, and serum thyroxine and TRAb underpinned diagnoses. Ten or more counts support this clonotype. What it recognizes is unknown. Amplification of TCR beta CDR3 regions used RNA as the template. The HTBI primer set was used in a first-round RT-PCR of the TCR CDR3. TCRdb ran MiXCR on the multiplex PCR reads and lists one entry per CDR3 protein. The sample lists a few hundred thousand distinct CDR3 sequences; about 43% were seen once.

This sequence originates from a woman aged 18-29 years with Graves' hyperthyroidism. J is TRBJ1-3 and V is TRBV7-9; D is uncertain. The sequencing sample was made of peripheral blood or thyroid tissue (not recorded which). As DNA, the CDR3 is TGTGCCAGCAGCTTAGGAGGGAGCGGAAACACCATATATTTT. Translated: CASSLGGSGNTIYF. The whole variable domain, filled in from reference TRBV7-9 and TRBJ1-3, reads DTGVSQNPRHKITKRGQNVTFRCDPISEHNRLYWYRQTLGQGPEFLTYFQNEAQLEKSRLLSDRFSAERPKGSFSTLEIQRTEQGDSAMYLCASSLGGSGNTIYFGEGSWLTVV.